This T cell receptor beta chain derives from a study of T cell repertoires in cytomegalovirus infection. The germline gives CDR1 DFQATT, CDR2 SNEGSKA (reference sequence). V lost 4 bases to trimming and J lost 2 bases; unmatched junction nucleotides: 13. The CDR3 extends over 16 amino acids. In its sample, this clonotype was seen a few times. The antigen is undetermined. TCRdb re-derived calls from the reads in MiXCR, one entry per CDR3 protein. This table has about 480,000 distinct CDR3 sequences, roughly 34% appearing once. Study observations and caveats: People with CMV and the relevant HLA were identified by cumulative public TCR beta family frequency. HLA-C-restricted CMV-specific TCR beta clonotypes were dominant in the ex vivo response.

The sample here was cultured PBMCs, taken from culture after CMV antigen stimulation. The receptor was derived from a human donor in good health (CMV status not recorded). Some clones in this sample may be carry-over from other donors' samples. The chain combines TRBV20-1 with TRBJ1-2, with 7 bases fitting TRBD1. The CDR3 DNA is TGCAGTGCTACGGACCCCTCAAGGGGGCTCAACTATGGCTACACCTTC. Amino acids: CSATDPSRGLNYGYTF.